Below, one T cell receptor (beta chain) is given with its context. Antigen specificity is unknown. V lost 5 bases and J 8 bases, leaving 12 bases between the germline ends. The CDR3 has 13 residues. The germline gives CDR1 SGHTA, CDR2 FQGNSA. This entry comes from a study of shared clonotypes between healthy human individuals. Study-wide context: Donors were two women and a few men aged 18 to 49. Study outcomes and limitations: Rarefaction showed that sequencing of sorted subsets was incomplete (despite large depth).

Data came from immunoSEQ multiplex PCR; TCRdb stores just in-frame clones and leaves some out. This table has some 2,000,000 clones, 90% to 95% appearing once. A CD45RA-negative memory subset and a CD45RA+ naive subset were separated from the CD4+ cells. The specimen was naive CD4+ T cells sorted from blood. Specified subset: CD45RA+ positively selected. The rearrangement joins TRBV7-2 to TRBJ2-2; D might be TRBD2 (6 bases). This sequence originates from a man aged 18 to 29 in good health. CDR3 protein: CASSPTRQGELFF. DNA of the CDR3: TGTGCCAGCAGCCCGACTAGGCAAGGGGAGCTGTTTTTT.